This T cell receptor (beta chain) was captured in a study of blood T cell repertoires in COVID-19. V gave up 2 bases and J gave up 5 bases; unmatched junction bases: 12. This CDR3 is 18 amino acids long. CDR1 is MDHEN, CDR2 SYDVKM, per germline. The data were produced by immunoSEQ multiplex PCR, yet TCRdb's version contains in-frame clones alone and is incomplete. Of roughly 60,000 clones in the sample, around 90% were seen once. This sequence originates from a woman older than 75 with active COVID-19. The material sequenced was peripheral blood. This chain joins TRBV28 and TRBJ1-6; 7 bases line up with TRBD1. CDR3 coding DNA: TGTGCCAGCAGTTTACTCGGGACAGCCGGGGTTGATAATTCACCCCTCCACTTT. Its protein product is CASSLLGTAGVDNSPLHF. Drawing the rest from reference TRBV28 and TRBJ1-6, the complete variable domain is DVKVTQSSRYLVKRTGEKVFLECVQDMDHENMFWYRQDPGLGLRLIYFSYDVKMKEKGDIPEGYSVSREKKERFSLILESASTNQTSMYLCASSLLGTAGVDNSPLHFGNGTRLTVT.